This TCR beta chain was captured in a study of breast tumors, draining lymph nodes, adjacent tissues. TCRdb processed the multiplex PCR reads anew with MiXCR; each CDR3 protein has one entry. The data hold approximately 280,000 distinct CDR3 sequences, with about 33% observed a single time. J gave up 8 bases and V 2 bases, and 6 bases lay outside the gene matches. The germline V gene encodes CDR1 SGHRS and CDR2 YFSETQ. The CDR3 runs 13 residues. This clonotype was counted at least ten times. The lymph nodes were axillary draining lymph nodes from breast cancer patients. This chain joins TRBV5-1 and TRBJ1-2, with 7 positions matching TRBD1. Sequenced input: axillary lymph node tissue. This TCR came from a female donor with breast cancer. Some clones in this sample may be carry-over from other donors' samples. The CDR3 sequence is CASSFEGARGYTF. In DNA, the CDR3 is TGCGCCAGCAGCTTTGAGGGGGCTCGGGGCTACACCTTC.